The source of this TCR beta chain is a study of PD-L1 blockade in urothelial cancer. Study-wide context: In the patient group, about 85% of the roughly 30 were males with bladder-origin urothelial cancer. Each blood sample yielded a median of about 150,000 T cells.

The assay was immunoSEQ multiplex PCR, and TCRdb's table has in-frame clones only and misses some. This repertoire shows about 84,000 clones, 82% found once; its top ten account for roughly 9.5%. As for this clone: Its specificity is not known.

Study-wide points: For durable-benefit patients, tumor-associated blood clones expanded more at 3 weeks.

V dropped 0 bases and J dropped 8 bases, with 9 bases sitting between them. The CDR3 runs 14 residues. The V gene's germline CDR1 is SGHRS and CDR2 YFSETQ. Pretreatment and on-treatment blood mononuclear cell samples were taken, totaling between 1 and 8 time points per patient. The source was PBMCs, collected around atezolizumab (anti-PD-L1) treatment. This sequence was found in a man between 65 and 85 years old with urothelial cancer. The rearrangement links TRBV5-1 to TRBJ1-6; D unclear. The chain's CDR3 is CASSLEGGHSPLHF. Here the CDR3 DNA reads TGCGCCAGCAGCTTGGAGGGAGGCCATTCACCCCTCCACTTT.